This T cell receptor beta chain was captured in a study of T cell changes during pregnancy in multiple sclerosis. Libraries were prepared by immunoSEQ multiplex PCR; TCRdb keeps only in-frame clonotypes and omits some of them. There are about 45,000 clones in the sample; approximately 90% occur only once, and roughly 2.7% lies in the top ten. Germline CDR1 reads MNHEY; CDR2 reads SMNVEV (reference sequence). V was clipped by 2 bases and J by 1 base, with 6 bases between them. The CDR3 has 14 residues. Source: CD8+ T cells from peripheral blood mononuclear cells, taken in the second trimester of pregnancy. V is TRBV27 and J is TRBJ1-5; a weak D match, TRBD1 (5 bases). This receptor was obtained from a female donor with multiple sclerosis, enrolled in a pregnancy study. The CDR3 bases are TGTGCCAGCAGTTTAGCAGGGAGCAATCAGCCCCAGCATTTT. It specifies CASSLAGSNQPQHF.